Sequencing of this TCR beta chain was carried out in a study of CD8+ T cells in alopecia areata. Points from the study as a whole: The study found tofacitinib significantly decreased scalp clonality and expanded CD8+ clones among the top 100. Lesional scalp exceeded normal scalp in clonality, especially in alopecia totalis/universalis.

RNA was extracted and reverse transcribed into cDNA as the sequencing template. TCRdb keeps only in-frame clones here, not all; method: immunoSEQ multiplex PCR. This table has about 160,000 clones, about three fifths appearing once. This clone occurred many times. The target antigen is unknown. Treatment denoted: oral pan-JAK inhibitor, 5-10 mg twice daily. Alopecia areata patients provided lesional scalp punch biopsies and peripheral blood, both collected for the study. Isolation of CD4+ and CD8+ T cells from PBMCs was achieved by sorting. This receptor was obtained from a human donor with alopecia areata. The sequencing used CD4+ T cells sorted from blood, collected at week 4, from a patient treated with tofacitinib.

The DNA of the CDR3 is TGTGCCAGCAGTTTCCCTTACGAAGGGGGCGAAAGGGGCACCGGGGAGCTGTTTTTT. As protein: CASSFPYEGGERGTGELFF. The chain is built from TRBV28 and TRBJ2-2; TRBD1 agrees at 7 bases. Per germline, CDR1 MDHEN and CDR2 SYDVKM. V lost 3 bases to trimming and J lost 4 bases; unmatched junction nucleotides: 17. The CDR3 contains 19 residues. Combining the CDR3 with reference TRBV28 and TRBJ2-2 gives the whole variable domain DVKVTQSSRYLVKRTGEKVFLECVQDMDHENMFWYRQDPGLGLRLIYFSYDVKMKEKGDIPEGYSVSREKKERFSLILESASTNQTSMYLCASSFPYEGGERGTGELFFGEGSRLTVL.